Shown below are 14 T cell receptor beta chains from a single sample sequenced in a study of Tregs in tolerant kidney transplant recipients. The table came from immunoSEQ multiplex PCR; TCRdb's copy has only in-frame clones and leaves some out. The sample lists approximately 81,000 clones, roughly 90% occurring once. Recipients received nonmyeloablative bone marrow transplants from related graft donors, with transient mixed chimerism. The specimen comprised CD4+ T cells from blood (PBMCs), sampled 24 months after the transplant. These receptors were taken from a human patient who received a combined kidney and bone marrow transplant. Some of these T cells may belong to the graft donor.

This chain joins TRBV5-1 and TRBJ2-1, with a weak D call TRBD2 (6 bases). The germline V and J ends were trimmed by 5 bases and 8 bases, with 17 bases remaining between them. Germline loops: CDR1 SGHRS, CDR2 YFSETQ. The CDR3 runs 14 residues. In nucleotides, the CDR3 is TGCGCCAGCAGATGGGACGGGACTGAGGATGAGCAGTTCTTC. Translation gives CASRWDGTEDEQFF.

The chain links TRBV29-1 to TRBJ2-7; 7 bases are shared with TRBD1. Trimming took 2 bases from V and 3 from J; bases not matched to a gene: 13. The CDR3 covers 16 residues. Germline V gene sequence: CDR1 SQVTM, CDR2 ANQGSEA. The CDR3 here is CSVEFRKKTGIYEQYF. The DNA for the CDR3 is TGCAGCGTTGAATTTCGCAAAAAGACAGGGATCTACGAGCAGTACTTC.

This chain uses TRBV7-9 with TRBJ2-7, with 9 bases matching TRBD1. The CDR3 length is 16 residues. Per germline, CDR1 SEHNR and CDR2 FQNEAQ (reference sequence). V lost 2 bases to trimming and J lost 3 bases; unmatched junction nucleotides: 8. Here the CDR3 DNA reads TGTGCCAGCAGCTTAACCCGGGACAGGGCCTACTACGAGCAGTACTTC. Protein: CASSLTRDRAYYEQYF. The full variable domain, its missing parts supplied by reference TRBV7-9 and TRBJ2-7, is DTGVSQNPRHKITKRGQNVTFRCDPISEHNRLYWYRQTLGQGPEFLTYFQNEAQLEKSRLLSDRFSAERPKGSFSTLEIQRTEQGDSAMYLCASSLTRDRAYYEQYFGPGTRLTVT.

Here the CDR3 DNA reads TGTGCCAGCAGCTTAGCCGGGACAGGGAATACGCAGTATTTT. Protein product: CASSLAGTGNTQYF. The chain combines TRBV7-9 with TRBJ2-3, with 9 bases identical to TRBD1. The germline V gene encodes CDR1 SEHNR and CDR2 FQNEAQ (reference sequence). The CDR3 totals 14 residues. J gave up 7 bases and V 0 bases, and 2 bases lay outside the gene matches.

The J gene is TRBJ1-4, the V gene TRBV7-2; possibly TRBD1 for D (5 bases). CDR3 size: 16 residues. Per the germline V gene, CDR1 is SGHTA and CDR2 is FQGNSA. V lost 5 bases, J lost 0 bases, and 13 bases lay in between. Written as DNA, the CDR3 is TGTGCCAGCAGCGCAGTCCCGGGGGCAACTAATGAAAAACTGTTTTTT. Translation: CASSAVPGATNEKLFF. The variable domain in full, with the rest retrieved from reference TRBV7-2 and TRBJ1-4, is GAGVSQSPSNKVTEKGKDVELRCDPISGHTALYWYRQSLGQGLEFLIYFQGNSAPDKSGLPSDRFSAERTGGSVSTLTIQRTQQEDSAVYLCASSAVPGATNEKLFFGSGTQLSVL.

This clone appeared once. V usage is TRBV19 and J usage is TRBJ2-2, with 7 bases matching TRBD2. This CDR3 is built from 16 residues. The germline V gene encodes CDR1 LNHDA and CDR2 SQIVND (reference sequence). J lost 2 bases, V lost 3 bases, and 6 bases had no gene match. CDR3 sequence reads: CASSIGSGYNTGELFF. In nucleotides, the CDR3 is TGTGCCAGTAGTATCGGTAGCGGGTATAACACCGGGGAGCTGTTTTTT.

This chain uses TRBV6-1 with TRBJ2-2, with a tentative D call TRBD1 (6 bases). Per germline, CDR1 MNHNS and CDR2 SASEGT. The ends were cut back, 3 bases at V and 8 bases at J, with 25 bases in the middle. The CDR3 contains 18 residues. For the CDR3, the DNA is TGTGCCAGCAGTGATGTTAGACGGGGACACCATAGAGGTGGGGAGCTGTTTTTT. Translating it yields CASSDVRRGHHRGGELFF.

The chain recombines TRBV28 with TRBJ2-5; TRBD2 matches 9 bases. CDR1 MDHEN and CDR2 SYDVKM come from the germline V gene. The CDR3 contains 16 residues. The trim removed 0 bases at V and 13 bases at J, leaving 15 bases unmatched. CDR3 DNA: TGTGCCAGCAGTTTATGGCCTACCCCCGCTAGCGGGGAGGGGTACTTC. Translated, it gives CASSLWPTPASGEGYF.

This chain uses TRBV5-8 with TRBJ2-5; 13 nucleotides align to TRBD2. The CDR3 runs to 17 residues. Germline V gene data show CDR1 as SGHTS and CDR2 as YDEGEE. With V trimmed by 4 bases and J by 1 base, 7 bases remained unmatched. The CDR3 region has the DNA TGTGCCAGCAGCCATTTACGGACTAGCGGGAGCCAAGAGACCCAGTACTTC. It codes for CASSHLRTSGSQETQYF.

The chain has TRBV5-6 and TRBJ1-2; D is uncertain. V lost 4 bases and J 4 bases, leaving 11 bases between the germline ends. The CDR3 is 13 amino acids. Germline CDR1 reads SGHDT; CDR2 reads YYEEEE. The CDR3 is CASSPRTAYGYTF. CDR3 DNA sequence: TGTGCCAGCAGCCCCCGGACTGCCTATGGCTACACCTTC.

The chain joins TRBV29-1 to TRBJ2-7; perhaps TRBD2 as D (6 bases). The ends were cut back, 7 bases at V and 0 bases at J, with 28 bases in the middle. The CDR3 spans 18 residues. Germline assignment: CDR1 SQVTM and CDR2 ANQGSEA. The CDR3 DNA follows: TGCAGCGCTGGGGGGTTGGGCGGGGCCCAATTGAGCTCCTACGAGCAGTACTTC. Residues: CSAGGLGGAQLSSYEQYF.

The rearrangement uses TRBV29-1 and TRBJ2-7; no firm D call. Germline V lookup: CDR1 SQVTM, CDR2 ANQGSEA. V gave up 1 base and J gave up 6 bases, with 10 bases separating them. CDR3 size: 12 residues. The CDR3 here is CSVEAQTSEQYF. As DNA, the CDR3 is TGCAGCGTTGAAGCCCAAACTTCCGAGCAGTACTTC.

The chain uses TRBV4-2 and TRBJ1-5; D is unclear. Germline CDR1 and CDR2: LGHNA and YNFKEQ. The V end lost 1 base, the J end lost 2 bases, and 15 bases lay between the germline ends. The CDR3 covers 17 residues. The CDR3: CASSQVGGSIGNQPQHF. The CDR3 DNA follows: TGTGCCAGCAGCCAAGTCGGCGGGTCTATTGGCAATCAGCCCCAGCATTTT.

This rearrangement joins TRBV30 to TRBJ2-3; 9 nucleotides align to TRBD1. Trimming at V came to 2 bases and at J to 3 bases, leaving 9 bases not matched to a gene. Looked up from germline, CDR1 is GTSNPN and CDR2 is SVGIG (reference sequence). The CDR3 extends over 16 amino acids. CDR3 amino acids: CAWSTATGGMTDTQYF. The CDR3 nucleotides are TGTGCCTGGAGTACCGCGACAGGGGGTATGACAGATACGCAGTATTTT.